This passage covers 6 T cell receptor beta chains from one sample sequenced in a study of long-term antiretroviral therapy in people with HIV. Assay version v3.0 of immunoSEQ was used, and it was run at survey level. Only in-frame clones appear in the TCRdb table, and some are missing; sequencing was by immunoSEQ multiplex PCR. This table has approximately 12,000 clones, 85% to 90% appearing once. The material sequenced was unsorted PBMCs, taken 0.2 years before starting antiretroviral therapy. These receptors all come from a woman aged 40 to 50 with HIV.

The CDR3 region is CASSSRTSGVQYF. The CDR3 DNA is TGTGCCAGCAGCTCCCGTACTTCGGGTGTGCAGTACTTC. This chain joins TRBV11-2 and TRBJ2-7; D is ambiguous. This CDR3 contains 13 residues. The V end was cut by 4 bases, the J end by 9 bases, with 16 bases between. The germline CDR1 and CDR2 sequences are SGHAT and FQNNGV.

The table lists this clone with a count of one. The CDR3 protein is CASSGGLYGYTF. CDR3 sequence (DNA): TGTGCCAGCAGCGGGGGCCTTTATGGCTACACCTTC. The chain couples TRBV2 to TRBJ1-2; weak D call: TRBD1 (6 bases). CDR3 length equals 12 residues. Trimming removed 6 bases from V and 5 bases from J, with 10 bases in between. Germline lookup yields CDR1 SNHLY and CDR2 FYNNEI. Using reference TRBV2 and TRBJ1-2 for the parts outside the CDR3, the full variable domain is EPEVTQTPSHQVTQMGQEVILRCVPISNHLYFYWYRQILGQKVEFLVSFYNNEISEKSEIFDDQFSVERPDGSNFTLKIRSTKLEDSAMYFCASSGGLYGYTFGSGTRLTVV.

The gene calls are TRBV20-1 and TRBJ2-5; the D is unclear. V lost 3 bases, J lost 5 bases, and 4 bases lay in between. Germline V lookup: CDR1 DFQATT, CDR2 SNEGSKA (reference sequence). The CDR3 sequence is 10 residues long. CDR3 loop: CSASSETQYF. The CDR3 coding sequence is TGCAGTGCTAGCTCCGAGACCCAGTACTTC.

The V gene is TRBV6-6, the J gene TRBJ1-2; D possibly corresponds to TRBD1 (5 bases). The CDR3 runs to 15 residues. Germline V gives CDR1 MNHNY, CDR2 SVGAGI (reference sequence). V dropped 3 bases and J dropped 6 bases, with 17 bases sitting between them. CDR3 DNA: TGTGCCAGCAGTTATCCCGCCGTTTTGGGGGATGGCTACACCTTC. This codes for CASSYPAVLGDGYTF.

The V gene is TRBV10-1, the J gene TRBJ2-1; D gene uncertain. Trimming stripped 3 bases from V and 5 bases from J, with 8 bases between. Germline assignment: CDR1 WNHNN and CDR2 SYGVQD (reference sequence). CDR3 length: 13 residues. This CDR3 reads CASSELADNEQFF. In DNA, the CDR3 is TGCGCCAGCAGTGAACTCGCAGACAATGAGCAGTTCTTC.

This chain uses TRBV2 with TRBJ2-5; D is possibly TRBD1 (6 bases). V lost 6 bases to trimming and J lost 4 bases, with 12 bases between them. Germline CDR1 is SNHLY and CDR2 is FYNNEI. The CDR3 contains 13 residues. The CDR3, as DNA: TGTGCCAGCAGACAGGGCCCAAGAGAGACCCAGTACTTC. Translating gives CASRQGPRETQYF. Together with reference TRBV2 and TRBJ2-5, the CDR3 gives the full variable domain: EPEVTQTPSHQVTQMGQEVILRCVPISNHLYFYWYRQILGQKVEFLVSFYNNEISEKSEIFDDQFSVERPDGSNFTLKIRSTKLEDSAMYFCASRQGPRETQYFGPGTRLLVL.